The clone carrying this T cell receptor (beta chain) occurred many times. With 6 bases removed from V and 3 bases from J, the gap between germline ends came to 6 bases. The germline gives CDR1 DFQATT, CDR2 SNEGSKA (reference sequence). The CDR3 has 11 residues. TCRdb re-derived calls from the RT-PCR reads in MiXCR, one entry per CDR3 protein. The data show about 680,000 distinct CDR3 sequences, with approximately 15% seen just once and 3% to 4.5% held by the top ten. What was sequenced was memory CD4+ T cells from blood. J is TRBJ2-1 and V is TRBV20-1; D gene uncertain. The clonotype was recovered from a female donor in good health, serving as a healthy control. The CDR3 sequence is CSAPIYNEQFF. The DNA of the CDR3 is TGCAGTGCACCCATCTACAATGAGCAGTTCTTC.